This passage covers 18 T cell receptor beta chains from one sample sequenced in a study of blood T cell repertoires in COVID-19. Assay: immunoSEQ multiplex PCR; the TCRdb copy retains only in-frame clones and omits some. The sample includes fewer than 250,000 clones, 70% to 90% of them seen just once. The sample comprised peripheral blood. All receptors come from a man in his forties with acute or convalescent COVID-19.

The rearrangement links TRBV24-1 to TRBJ2-2; 7 nucleotides line up with TRBD2. V shed 1 base, J shed 0 bases, and the junction held 4 bases outside the gene matches. Germline V gives CDR1 KGHDR, CDR2 SFDVKD. The CDR3 runs 17 residues. CDR3 nucleotide sequence: TGTGCCACCAGTGATTTAAGGGCGGGGGCGAACACCGGGGAGCTGTTTTTT. This codes for CATSDLRAGANTGELFF.

The chain combines TRBV19 with TRBJ1-6; TRBD1 agrees at 7 bases. Germline values: CDR1 LNHDA, CDR2 SQIVND (reference sequence). V was clipped by 7 bases and J by 3 bases; unmatched bases: 9. CDR3 length: 16 residues. The chain's CDR3 is CASTAGNRGYNSPLHF. CDR3 in DNA: TGTGCCAGTACTGCCGGCAACAGGGGCTATAATTCACCCCTCCACTTT.

The chain recombines TRBV6-6 with TRBJ1-6, with 9 bases that match TRBD1. The CDR3 extends over 16 amino acids. V lost 6 bases, J lost 10 bases, and 13 bases stayed unmatched. The germline V gene encodes CDR1 MNHNY and CDR2 SVGAGI (reference sequence). The CDR3 reads CASSAAGDREGSPLHF. The DNA for the CDR3 is TGTGCCAGCAGCGCGGCCGGGGACAGGGAAGGGTCACCCCTCCACTTT.

J is TRBJ2-3 and V is TRBV4-1, with a possible D match to TRBD2 (5 bases). Germline assignment: CDR1 MGHRA and CDR2 YSYEKL. Trimming removed 4 bases from V and 4 bases from J, with 9 bases in between. CDR3 size: 13 residues. CDR3 nucleotides: TGCGCCAGCAGCCTCTCCGGGGCAGATACGCAGTATTTT. This gives the protein CASSLSGADTQYF.

The chain uses TRBV5-4 and TRBJ1-2; 8 nucleotides line up with TRBD1. CDR1 and CDR2 (germline): SGHNT, YYREEE (reference sequence). The CDR3 has 13 residues. With V trimmed by 6 bases and J by 7 bases, 8 bases remained unmatched. CDR3 amino acids: CASTLQGASGYTF. CDR3 in DNA: TGTGCCAGCACCCTGCAGGGGGCGAGTGGCTACACCTTC.

This chain connects TRBV2 to TRBJ2-2, with 9 bases aligning to TRBD2. This CDR3 is built from 16 residues. The trim removed 5 bases at V and 5 bases at J, leaving 9 bases unmatched. In germline, CDR1 is SNHLY, CDR2 FYNNEI. The CDR3 coding sequence is TGTGCCAGCAGTAATAGCGGGGGAACGGTAACCGGGGAGCTGTTTTTT. Residues: CASSNSGGTVTGELFF.

This clone was observed a few times. This chain uses TRBV19 with TRBJ1-1; perhaps TRBD1 as D (5 bases). V dropped 7 bases and J dropped 1 base, with 16 bases sitting between them. CDR3 length: 15 residues. CDR1 and CDR2 (germline): LNHDA, SQIVND (reference sequence). CDR3 nucleotide sequence: TGTGCCAGTACGCGGGACCGATATCCGAACACTGAAGCTTTCTTT. Amino acids: CASTRDRYPNTEAFF.

The V call is TRBV2, the J call TRBJ2-7; 7 nucleotides align to TRBD1. Germline V lookup: CDR1 SNHLY, CDR2 FYNNEI. This CDR3 comprises 14 residues. Trimming cost V 4 bases and J 4 bases; bases outside gene matches: 7. The CDR3 DNA is TGTGCCAGCAGTGGGGAACAGGGGACGTACGAGCAGTACTTC. It codes for CASSGEQGTYEQYF.

The V and J genes are TRBV6-5 and TRBJ1-1, with D hard to call. The germline CDR1 and CDR2 sequences are MNHEY and SVGAGI. The CDR3 has 14 amino acids. V was trimmed by 4 bases and J by 5 bases, leaving 14 bases between them. The CDR3 DNA reads as TGTGCCAGCAGTTCTCCAGGTCGTAGGACTGAAGCTTTCTTT. It specifies CASSSPGRRTEAFF.

The chain recombines TRBV19 with TRBJ1-5; D not certain. The V end was cut by 9 bases, the J end by 4 bases, with 16 bases between. CDR3 length: 14 amino acids. Germline values: CDR1 LNHDA, CDR2 SQIVND (reference sequence). CDR3 DNA sequence: TGTGCCAGCTCCCTAGTTTCGGGTAATCAGCCCCAGCATTTT. Encoded protein: CASSLVSGNQPQHF.

This clone was detected a few times. The rearrangement joins TRBV2 to TRBJ1-5, with D possibly matching TRBD1 (6 bases). This CDR3 spans 12 amino acids. V gave up 7 bases and J gave up 6 bases, with 10 bases separating them. In germline, CDR1 is SNHLY, CDR2 FYNNEI. The CDR3 spells CASTKGGQPQHF. CDR3 bases: TGTGCCAGCACTAAAGGGGGTCAGCCCCAGCATTTT.

This chain joins TRBV20-1 and TRBJ1-2; 8 positions agree with TRBD1. CDR1 and CDR2 from the germline V gene are DFQATT and SNEGSKA (reference sequence). Losses at the gene ends were 3 bases for V and 0 bases for J; bases not matched to a gene: 6. CDR3 length: 15 residues. CDR3 in DNA: TGCAGTGCTAGTCAGACAGGGGCTGCTAACTATGGCTACACCTTC. It yields the protein CSASQTGAANYGYTF.

CDR3 in amino acids: CASTKSGSVTEAFF. The CDR3 DNA follows: TGTGCCAGTACTAAATCAGGGTCGGTCACTGAAGCTTTCTTT. The J gene is TRBJ1-1, the V gene TRBV19, with D possibly being TRBD1 (5 bases). Per germline, CDR1 LNHDA and CDR2 SQIVND (reference sequence). V dropped 7 bases and J dropped 4 bases, with 16 bases sitting between them. This CDR3 contains 14 residues.

The gene calls are TRBV6-6 and TRBJ1-2; tentative D call: TRBD1 (5 bases). This CDR3 is 13 amino acids long. Germline CDR1 MNHNY, CDR2 SVGAGI (reference sequence). V was pared by 2 bases and J by 2 bases, with 6 bases between. The CDR3 reads CASSYAGNYGYTF. CDR3 sequence (DNA): TGTGCCAGCAGTTACGCAGGGAACTATGGCTACACCTTC.

V usage is TRBV6-5 and J usage is TRBJ2-1, with TRBD1 matching 9 bases. CDR1 is MNHEY and CDR2 is SVGAGI in the germline V gene. V was clipped by 6 bases and J by 9 bases; unmatched bases: 12. This CDR3 is built from 15 residues. CDR3 sequence (DNA): TGTGCCAGCAGGGGGACAGGGAGGAGTTACGGTGAGCAGTTCTTC. Protein product: CASRGTGRSYGEQFF.

The chain combines TRBV4-1 with TRBJ2-5, with 9 positions matching TRBD1. This CDR3 is built from 13 residues. V was pared by 3 bases and J by 6 bases, with 2 bases of the junction left unmatched. Germline CDR1 and CDR2: MGHRA and YSYEKL. For the CDR3, the DNA is TGCGCCAGCAGCCAGGGACAGGGCAAGACCCAGTACTTC. Amino acids: CASSQGQGKTQYF.

CDR3 bases: TGTGCCAGCAAATCAATCGGGGGTGGCACTGAAGCTTTCTTT. Its protein is CASKSIGGGTEAFF. The chain combines TRBV27 with TRBJ1-1; a possible D gene is TRBD1 (5 bases). Germline V lookup: CDR1 MNHEY, CDR2 SMNVEV (reference sequence). V lost 7 bases to trimming and J lost 4 bases, with 16 bases between them. This CDR3 region has 14 residues.

V usage is TRBV18 and J usage is TRBJ1-1; 7 nucleotides align to TRBD1. The J segment lost 2 bases and the V segment lost 8 bases, leaving 5 bases of the junction unmatched. CDR1 is KGHSH and CDR2 is LQKENI in the germline V gene. The CDR3 sequence is 13 residues long. CDR3 in DNA: TGTGCCAGCAGACAGGGACGCAACACTGAAGCTTTCTTT. Its translation: CASRQGRNTEAFF.